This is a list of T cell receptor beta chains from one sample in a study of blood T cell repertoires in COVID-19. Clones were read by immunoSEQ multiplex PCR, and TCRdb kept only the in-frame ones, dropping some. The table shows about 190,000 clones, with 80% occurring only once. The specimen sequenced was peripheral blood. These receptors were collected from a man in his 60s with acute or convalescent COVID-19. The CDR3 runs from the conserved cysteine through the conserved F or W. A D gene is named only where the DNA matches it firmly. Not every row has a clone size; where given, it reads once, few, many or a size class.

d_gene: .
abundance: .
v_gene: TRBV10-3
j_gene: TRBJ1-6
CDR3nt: TGTGCCATCAGTGAGCAGTCCAGGGGCTCTAATTCACCCCTCCACTTT
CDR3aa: CAISEQSRGSNSPLHF

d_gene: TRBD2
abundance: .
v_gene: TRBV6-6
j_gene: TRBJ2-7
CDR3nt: TGTGCCAGCAGTTCCACCCTGACTAGCGGGGGGTACGAGCAGTACTTC
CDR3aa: CASSSTLTSGGYEQYF

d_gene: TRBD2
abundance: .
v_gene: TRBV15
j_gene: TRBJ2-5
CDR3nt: TGTGCCACCAGCAGGAAGGGACTAGGGGAAGAGACCCAGTACTTC
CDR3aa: CATSRKGLGEETQYF

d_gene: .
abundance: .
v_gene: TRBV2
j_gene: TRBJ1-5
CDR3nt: TGTGCCAGCAGTGTAGGAGGGATCAATCAGCCCCAGCATTTT
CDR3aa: CASSVGGINQPQHF

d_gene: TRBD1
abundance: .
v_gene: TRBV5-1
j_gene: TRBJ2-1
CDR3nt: TGCGCCAGCAGCAACGGACAGGGTGGTAATGAGCAGTTCTTC
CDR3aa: CASSNGQGGNEQFF

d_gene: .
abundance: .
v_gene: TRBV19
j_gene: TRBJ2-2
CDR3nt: TGTGCCAGTCGCGAACGGGGATATACCGGGGAGCTGTTTTTT
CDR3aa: CASRERGYTGELFF

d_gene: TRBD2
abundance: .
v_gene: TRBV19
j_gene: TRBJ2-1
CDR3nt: TGTGCCAGTAGTACGGGACTAGCGGGGGAGCAGTTCTTC
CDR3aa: CASSTGLAGEQFF

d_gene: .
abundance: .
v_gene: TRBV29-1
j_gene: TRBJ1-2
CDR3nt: TGCAGCGTTGGGGGACATCCCACCGGGAACTATGGCTACACCTTC
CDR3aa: CSVGGHPTGNYGYTF

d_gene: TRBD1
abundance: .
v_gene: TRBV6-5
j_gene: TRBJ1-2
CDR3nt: TGTGCCAGCAGAACCGGACAGGCCAACTATGGCTACACCTTC
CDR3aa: CASRTGQANYGYTF

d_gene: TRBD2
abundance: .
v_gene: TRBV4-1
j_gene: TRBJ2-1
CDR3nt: TGCGCCAGCAGCCTCGGGAGGGTAGCGGGGGGGCAAGGTGAGCAGTTCTTC
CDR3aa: CASSLGRVAGGQGEQFF

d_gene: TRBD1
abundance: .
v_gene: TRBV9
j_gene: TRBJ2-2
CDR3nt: TGTGCCAGCGCGACAGGGGCCACCGGGGAGCTGTTTTTT
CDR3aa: CASATGATGELFF

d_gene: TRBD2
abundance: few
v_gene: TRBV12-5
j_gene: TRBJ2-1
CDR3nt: TGTGCTAGTGGTTTCCCTCCTAGCGGGGAGGAGCAGTTCTTC
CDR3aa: CASGFPPSGEEQFF

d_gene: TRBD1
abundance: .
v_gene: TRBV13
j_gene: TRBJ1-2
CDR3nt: TGTGCCAGCAGCGAAGAGGGGACAGGGGGCTTTTTTGACTATGGCTACACCTTC
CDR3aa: CASSEEGTGGFFDYGYTF

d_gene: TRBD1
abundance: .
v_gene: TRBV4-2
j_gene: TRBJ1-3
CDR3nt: TGTGCCAGCAGCCAAGAACCAGGGGGGACTGGAAACACCATATATTTT
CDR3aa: CASSQEPGGTGNTIYF

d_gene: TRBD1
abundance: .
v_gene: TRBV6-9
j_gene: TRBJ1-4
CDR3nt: TGTGCCAGCAGCCCGACAGGGGGAGGTGAAAAACTGTTTTTT
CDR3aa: CASSPTGGGEKLFF